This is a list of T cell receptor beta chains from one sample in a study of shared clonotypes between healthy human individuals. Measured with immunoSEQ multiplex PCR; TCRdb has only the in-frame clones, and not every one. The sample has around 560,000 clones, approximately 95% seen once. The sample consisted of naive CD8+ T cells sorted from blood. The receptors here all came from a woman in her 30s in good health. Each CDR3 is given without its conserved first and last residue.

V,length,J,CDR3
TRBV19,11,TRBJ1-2,ASSMWGNYGYT
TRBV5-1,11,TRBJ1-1,ASSFGGNTEAF
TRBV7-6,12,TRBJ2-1,ASSSLAGVDEQF
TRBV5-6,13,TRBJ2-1,ASSYATGGFNEQF
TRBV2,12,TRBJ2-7,ASIKRQGAYEQY
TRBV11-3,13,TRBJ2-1,ASSPFGGANNEQF
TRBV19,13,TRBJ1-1,ASSWDESGGTEAF
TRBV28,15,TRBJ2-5,ASSTNFAQGLGETQY
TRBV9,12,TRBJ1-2,ASSGTGGSGGYT
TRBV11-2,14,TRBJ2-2,ASSLFGALIHGELF
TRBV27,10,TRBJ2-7,ASGQGAYEQY
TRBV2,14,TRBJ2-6,ASTLNGFSGANVLT
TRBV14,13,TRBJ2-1,ASSQDSWPGNEQF
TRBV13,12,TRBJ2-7,ASSSQGALDEQY
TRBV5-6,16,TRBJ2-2,ASSNSGQDGWMRGELF
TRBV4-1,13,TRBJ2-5,ASSQEGLQQETQY
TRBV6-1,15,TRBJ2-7,ASSADLQTSGIYEQY
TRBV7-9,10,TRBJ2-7,ASSFAGAEQY
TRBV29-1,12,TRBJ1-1,SVEAGTVNTEAF
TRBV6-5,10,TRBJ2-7,ASSLDRVGLY
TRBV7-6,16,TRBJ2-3,ASSLVGTSGGGTDTQY
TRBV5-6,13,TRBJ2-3,ASSLASRYTDTQY
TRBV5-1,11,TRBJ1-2,ASSSRDRVGYT
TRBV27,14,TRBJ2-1,ASSPSAGVSYNEQF
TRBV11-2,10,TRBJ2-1,ASSLGPHEQF
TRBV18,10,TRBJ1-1,ASSPLNTEAF
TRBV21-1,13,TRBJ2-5,ASSKLAGQQETQY
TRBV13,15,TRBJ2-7,ASSSLGWTTSSYEQY
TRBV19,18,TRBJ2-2,ASSIVPGLAGPAGTGELF
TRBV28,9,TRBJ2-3,ASSLQDTQY
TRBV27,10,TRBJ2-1,AAGEGLREQF
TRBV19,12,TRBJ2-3,ASSPSGGRDTQY
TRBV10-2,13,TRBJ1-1,ASTKDRAEGYEAF
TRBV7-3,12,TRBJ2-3,ASSPLAGADTQY
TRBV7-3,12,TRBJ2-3,ASSLGLNTDTQY
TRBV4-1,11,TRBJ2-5,ASSHRVQETQY
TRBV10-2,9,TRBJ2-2,ASSVPSELF
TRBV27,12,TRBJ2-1,ASSPWWGADEQF
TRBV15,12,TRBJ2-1,ATSRVKGYDEQF
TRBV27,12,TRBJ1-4,ASSITGGLEKLF
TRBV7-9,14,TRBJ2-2,ASSPRGTANTGELF
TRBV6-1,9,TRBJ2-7,ASSSVYEQY
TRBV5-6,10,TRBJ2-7,ASSFGAYEQY
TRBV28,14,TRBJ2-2,ASSSGELQTIGELF
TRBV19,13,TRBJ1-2,ASSVRDSANYGYT